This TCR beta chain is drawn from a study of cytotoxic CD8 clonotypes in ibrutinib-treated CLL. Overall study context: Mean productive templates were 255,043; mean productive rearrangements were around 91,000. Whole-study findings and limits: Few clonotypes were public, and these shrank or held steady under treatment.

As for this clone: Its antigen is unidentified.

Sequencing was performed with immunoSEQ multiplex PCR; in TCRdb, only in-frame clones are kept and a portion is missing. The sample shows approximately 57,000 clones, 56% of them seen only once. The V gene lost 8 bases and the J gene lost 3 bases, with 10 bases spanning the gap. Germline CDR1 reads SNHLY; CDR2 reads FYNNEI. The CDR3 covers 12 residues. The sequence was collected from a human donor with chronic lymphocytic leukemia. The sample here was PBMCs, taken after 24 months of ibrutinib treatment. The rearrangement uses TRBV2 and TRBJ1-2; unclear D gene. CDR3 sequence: CASLGAYYGYTF. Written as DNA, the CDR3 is TGTGCCAGCCTGGGAGCATACTATGGCTACACCTTC.